Sequencing of this T cell receptor (beta chain) was carried out in a study of cytomegalovirus exposure and HLA in healthy donors. Findings of the study overall: Cytomegalovirus status was reportedly diagnosed by the classifier with high specificity and sensitivity. There were under 200 TCR beta chains listed as cytomegalovirus-associated.

For this clone: Its antigen is currently unknown.

The germline gives CDR1 MNHEY, CDR2 SMNVEV (reference sequence). The CDR3 covers 17 residues. After removal of 5 bases from V and 1 base from J, the junction contained 8 bases not matched to a gene. Only in-frame clones appear in the TCRdb table, and some are missing; sequencing was by immunoSEQ multiplex PCR. The sample includes hundreds of thousands of clones, over 70% of them seen just once. This sequence originates from a woman in her twenties or thirties in good health and CMV-seropositive. The sequenced sample was PBMCs. The V call is TRBV27, the J call TRBJ2-1, with 10 positions matching TRBD2. The CDR3 loop is CASSRPLAGVSYNEQFF. CDR3 sequence (DNA): TGTGCCAGCAGTCGGCCCCTAGCGGGAGTATCCTACAATGAGCAGTTCTTC.